The following is a TCR beta chain sequence with its context. As yet, its antigen is unknown. It was from resections taken during corrective heart surgery that the thymus tissue came. All donors were healthy Finnish infants who were undergoing corrective surgery to treat congenital heart defects. Generated by immunoSEQ multiplex PCR, the TCRdb table keeps only in-frame clones and is missing some. The sample lists around 120,000 clones; about 95% were seen once. The sample comes from a study of human thymus T cells. Study findings and constraints: Apparent bias marked the V and J gene usage of thymic and blood repertoires. Related studies found that unrelated individuals share highly overlapping thymic repertoires.

V shed 1 base and J shed 2 bases, with 10 bases lying between them. The CDR3 extends over 14 amino acids. Germline-derived CDR1 and CDR2 are SGHDT and YYEEEE. The receptor was derived from a boy in the first two years of life with a congenital heart defect but otherwise immunologically healthy. V is TRBV5-6 and J is TRBJ2-7; D unclear. Sequencing was carried out using thymus tissue. CDR3 amino acids: CASSLLTAPYEQYF. The DNA of the CDR3 is TGTGCCAGCAGCTTGCTAACGGCTCCCTACGAGCAGTACTTC.